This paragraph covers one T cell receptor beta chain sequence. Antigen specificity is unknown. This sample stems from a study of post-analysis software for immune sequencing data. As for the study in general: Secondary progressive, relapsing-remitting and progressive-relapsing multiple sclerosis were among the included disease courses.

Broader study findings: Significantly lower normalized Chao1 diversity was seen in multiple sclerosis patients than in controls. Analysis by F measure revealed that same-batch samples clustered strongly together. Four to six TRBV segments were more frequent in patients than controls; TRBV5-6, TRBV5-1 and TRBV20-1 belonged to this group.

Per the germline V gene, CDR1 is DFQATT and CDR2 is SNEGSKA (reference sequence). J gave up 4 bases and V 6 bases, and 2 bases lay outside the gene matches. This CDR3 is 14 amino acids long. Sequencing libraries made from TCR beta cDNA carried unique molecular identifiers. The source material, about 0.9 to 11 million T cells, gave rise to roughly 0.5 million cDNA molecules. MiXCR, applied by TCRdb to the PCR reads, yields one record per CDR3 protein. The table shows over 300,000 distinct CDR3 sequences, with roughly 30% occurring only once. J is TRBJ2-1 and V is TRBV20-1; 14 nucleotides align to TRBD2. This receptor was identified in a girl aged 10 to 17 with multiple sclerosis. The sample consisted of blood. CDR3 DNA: TGCAGTGCAAGACTAGCGGGGGGGTACAATGAGCAGTTCTTC. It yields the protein CSARLAGGYNEQFF.